This entry is about one T cell receptor (beta chain). TCRdb independently ran MiXCR on the 5' RACE reads; one entry per CDR3 protein. This sample carries about 500,000 distinct CDR3 sequences, about 20% of them seen once, and the ten largest clones take about an eighth. V lost 7 bases and J lost 7, with 14 bases in between. CDR3 length: 13 amino acids. Germline CDR1 is LNHDA and CDR2 is SQIVND (reference sequence). This sample was taken from a study of T-cell memory formation after mild COVID-19. The rearrangement uses TRBV19 and TRBJ1-5, with a weak D call TRBD1 (6 bases). The TCR was taken from an adult woman who had mild COVID-19 (a few samples of this study predate the infection). Cell type and time point are not known. The specimen sequenced was PBMCs or a T cell subset sorted from them (not recorded which). This CDR3 is CASTHDRQQPQHF. The CDR3 DNA follows: TGTGCCAGTACCCATGACAGGCAGCAGCCCCAGCATTTT. The whole variable domain, filled in from reference TRBV19 and TRBJ1-5, reads DGGITQSPKYLFRKEGQNVTLSCEQNLNHDAMYWYRQDPGQGLRLIYYSQIVNDFQKGDIAEGYSVSREKKESFPLTVTSAQKNPTAFYLCASTHDRQQPQHFGDGTRLSIL.